These T cell receptor beta chains were read from a single sample in a study of shared clonotypes between healthy human individuals. Clones were read by immunoSEQ multiplex PCR, and TCRdb kept only the in-frame ones, dropping some. The table has around 500,000 clones, about 76% seen once. The material sequenced was PBMCs. These receptors all stem from a woman aged 40 to 55 in good health. Some clones in this sample may be carry-over from other donors' samples. The CDR3 runs from the conserved cysteine through the conserved F or W. D genes are given only for firm matches. Expanded clones are given a class, and other clones once, few, many or no size at all.

D	J	V	length	size	CDR3	DNA
.	TRBJ1-1	TRBV7-9	14	many	CASSESGQGAEAFF	TGTGCCAGCAGCGAATCCGGGCAGGGCGCTGAAGCTTTCTTT
TRBD1	TRBJ1-1	TRBV19	17	.	CASSRGDPGQRDTEAFF	TGTGCCAGTAGTAGAGGGGACCCGGGACAGAGGGACACTGAAGCTTTCTTT
.	TRBJ2-3	TRBV9	14	.	CASSLRAYTDTQYF	TGTGCCAGCAGCCTCCGGGCTTACACAGATACGCAGTATTTT
TRBD1	TRBJ2-7	TRBV6-1	15	.	CASSGGTGVRYEQYF	TGTGCCAGCAGTGGTGGGACAGGGGTAAGGTACGAGCAGTACTTC
.	TRBJ2-3	TRBV28	16	.	CASSAGQGGFSDTQYF	TGTGCCAGCAGTGCGGGGCAGGGCGGATTCTCAGATACGCAGTATTTT
.	TRBJ2-7	TRBV7-3	14	many	CASSLTGTGYEQYF	TGTGCCAGCAGCTTAACCGGGACGGGCTACGAGCAGTACTTC
TRBD2	TRBJ2-1	TRBV7-3	16	.	CASSFGPSGRRNEQFF	TGTGCCAGCAGCTTCGGTCCGAGCGGGAGGAGAAATGAGCAGTTCTTC
TRBD1	TRBJ2-3	TRBV5-1	14	.	CASSLTRTGDTQYF	TGCGCCAGCAGCCTGACACGGACAGGGGATACGCAGTATTTT
TRBD2	TRBJ2-7	TRBV5-1	16	.	CASSPGLAGVAYEQYF	TGCGCCAGCAGCCCGGGACTAGCGGGGGTTGCCTACGAGCAGTACTTC
.	TRBJ2-3	TRBV5-1	15	.	CASRAGTYFTDTQYF	TGCGCCAGCCGAGCCGGGACGTATTTCACAGATACGCAGTATTTT
TRBD2	TRBJ2-3	TRBV4-3	14	.	CASSTGGEGDTQYF	TGCGCCAGCAGCACGGGGGGGGAGGGAGATACGCAGTATTTT
.	TRBJ1-1	TRBV29-1	14	.	CSVWAREGGTEAFF	TGCAGCGTTTGGGCCAGGGAGGGTGGCACTGAAGCTTTCTTT
.	TRBJ1-2	TRBV10-3	14	.	CAISESRGDYGYTF	TGTGCCATCAGTGAGTCGCGGGGCGACTATGGCTACACCTTC
.	TRBJ2-2	TRBV2	15	.	CASSLSGRNTGELFF	TGTGCCAGCAGTTTATCGGGAAGGAACACCGGGGAGCTGTTTTTT
.	TRBJ1-6	TRBV7-9	13	.	CASSPVGSGLIHF	TGTGCCAGCAGCCCTGTTGGTTCTGGGCTAATCCACTTT
.	TRBJ2-2	TRBV7-2	13	.	CASSFTRAGELFF	TGTGCCAGCAGCTTCACTAGGGCCGGGGAGCTGTTTTTT
.	TRBJ2-7	TRBV7-8	13	.	CATVGIASYEQYF	TGTGCCACTGTTGGGATAGCATCCTACGAGCAGTACTTC
TRBD1	TRBJ1-2	TRBV28	14	many	CATPTQGAGYGYTF	TGTGCCACTCCCACCCAGGGGGCGGGCTATGGCTACACCTTC
.	TRBJ2-3	TRBV5-1	15	.	CASSLGGTSTDTQYF	TGCGCCAGCAGCTTGGGCGGGACTAGCACAGATACGCAGTATTTT
.	TRBJ1-3	TRBV30	16	.	CAWSVPYTGSGNTIYF	TGTGCCTGGAGTGTACCGTATACAGGGTCCGGAAACACCATATATTTT
TRBD2	TRBJ2-7	TRBV19	14	.	CASSIAGGTYEQYF	TGTGCCAGTAGTATAGCGGGGGGTACCTACGAGCAGTACTTC
.	TRBJ2-6	TRBV21-1	16	many	CASSKVGISGANVLTF	TGTGCCAGCAGCAAAGTCGGCATCTCTGGGGCCAACGTCCTGACTTTC
.	TRBJ2-6	TRBV19	18	once	CASSMWGSLDSGANVLTF	TGTGCCAGTAGTATGTGGGGGTCTCTGGACTCTGGGGCCAACGTCCTGACTTTC
.	TRBJ2-1	TRBV19	15	.	CASRKSGGPYNEQFF	TGTGCCAGTAGGAAATCAGGGGGGCCTTACAATGAGCAGTTCTTC
.	TRBJ1-1	TRBV5-4	15	.	CASSQPGPTWGEAFF	TGTGCCAGCAGCCAACCGGGACCAACCTGGGGTGAAGCTTTCTTT
TRBD2	TRBJ2-2	TRBV2	15	few	CASSVSGSRTGELFF	TGTGCCAGCAGCGTTAGCGGGAGTCGTACCGGGGAGCTGTTTTTT
TRBD1	TRBJ2-5	TRBV5-1	15	.	CASSLAGTDGETQYF	TGCGCCAGCAGCTTGGCCGGGACAGACGGCGAGACCCAGTACTTC
.	TRBJ2-2	TRBV5-1	11	.	CASSFGGELFF	TGCGCCAGCAGCTTCGGCGGGGAGCTGTTTTTT
.	TRBJ2-1	TRBV27	13	.	CASSPAVYNEQFF	TGTGCCAGCTCCCCAGCGGTGTACAATGAGCAGTTCTTC
TRBD2	TRBJ2-7	TRBV5-4	15	once	CASSAGGGPIYEQYF	TGTGCCAGCAGCGCCGGGGGGGGCCCCATCTACGAGCAGTACTTC
TRBD1	TRBJ2-1	TRBV7-2	15	.	CASSSDRVFYNEQFF	TGTGCCAGCAGCTCCGACAGGGTATTTTACAATGAGCAGTTCTTC
.	TRBJ1-5	TRBV5-1	13	few	CASSFTGNQPQHF	TGCGCCAGCAGCTTCACAGGCAATCAGCCCCAGCATTTT
.	TRBJ1-4	TRBV6-1	15	.	CASSELGGANEKLFF	TGTGCCAGCAGTGAATTAGGGGGAGCTAATGAAAAACTGTTTTTT
TRBD2	TRBJ2-3	TRBV25-1	14	.	CASRKAGAPDTQYF	TGTGCCAGCAGGAAAGCGGGAGCCCCAGATACGCAGTATTTT
.	TRBJ2-1	TRBV28	13	.	CASTPGNGDEQFF	TGTGCCAGCACCCCGGGGAACGGGGATGAGCAGTTCTTC
TRBD1	TRBJ2-7	TRBV4-2	15	.	CASSQEGQGGREQYF	TGTGCCAGCAGCCAAGAGGGACAGGGAGGCAGGGAGCAGTACTTC
.	TRBJ2-1	TRBV25-1	16	.	CASDGSMGSSYNEQFF	TGTGCCAGCGACGGGAGTATGGGAAGCTCCTACAATGAGCAGTTCTTC